This T cell receptor (beta chain) was identified in a study of somatic mutations in cytotoxic T cells in rheumatoid arthritis. Study-level background: Using a FACSAria II or Sony SH800, a portion of the V beta antibody-stained T-cell populations were flow-sorted at nearly 100% purity, and among those populations were V beta1+ cells that were then sequenced for TCRB.

Germline CDR1 SGHDT, CDR2 YYEEEE. There are 13 residues in the CDR3. Trimming took off 0 bases at V and 6 bases at J, with 8 bases between the two ends. About this clone: The antigen is not known.

Study results and caveats: There was no significant difference in CD8+ T-cell clonality between rheumatoid arthritis patients and age-matched healthy controls. There were about an eighth of the roughly 60 patients in whom the largest CD8+ clone exceeded 20% of CD8+ cells.

Libraries were prepared by immunoSEQ multiplex PCR; TCRdb keeps only in-frame clonotypes and omits some of them. In the table there are roughly 15,000 clones, around 80% of which are singletons. The chain carries TRBV5-6 and TRBJ2-3; D uncertain. This TCR derives from an adult with rheumatoid arthritis. Sequencing was done on a sample of CD8+ T cells sorted from blood. The CDR3 spells CASSLGAGDTQYF. CDR3 DNA: TGTGCCAGCAGCTTGGGAGCCGGCGATACGCAGTATTTT.